The 20 T cell receptor beta chains given below trace back to one sample, sequenced in a study of shared clonotypes between healthy human individuals. Generated by immunoSEQ multiplex PCR, the TCRdb table keeps only in-frame clones and is missing some. Of about 2.5 million clones listed, around 90% were seen once; the top ten hold approximately 0.4%. Specimen: naive CD4+ T cells from PBMCs. Subset described: CD45RA+ positively selected. All receptors derive from a man aged 18 to 29 in good health. Some clones in this sample may be carry-over from other donors' samples.

This chain links TRBV29-1 with TRBJ1-3; D unresolved. Germline V lookup: CDR1 SQVTM, CDR2 ANQGSEA. Trimming left V 6 bases short and J 0 bases short, with 9 bases between. The CDR3 loop spans 13 amino acids. The CDR3 region is CSVGFGSGNTIYF. In DNA form, the CDR3 reads TGCAGCGTCGGCTTTGGCTCTGGAAACACCATATATTTT.

This rearrangement joins TRBV5-1 to TRBJ2-1; perhaps TRBD1 as D (6 bases). The V gene's germline CDR1 is SGHRS and CDR2 YFSETQ. V was clipped by 4 bases and J by 6 bases, with 14 bases between them. The CDR3 extends over 14 amino acids. This CDR3 reads CASSQMGAGNEQFF. In DNA, the CDR3 is TGCGCCAGCAGCCAAATGGGGGCAGGCAATGAGCAGTTCTTC.

This chain links TRBV5-4 with TRBJ1-1; the match to TRBD1 covers 8 bases. Germline CDR1 and CDR2: SGHNT and YYREEE (reference sequence). The CDR3 runs 14 residues. Trimming at V came to 5 bases and at J to 7 bases, leaving 10 bases not matched to a gene. For the CDR3, the DNA is TGTGCCAGCAGATATGGACAGGGAAAGATTGAAGCTTTCTTT. The encoded protein is CASRYGQGKIEAFF.

V is TRBV28 and J is TRBJ1-2; D ambiguous. CDR3 size: 13 residues. Trimming pared 6 bases from V and 4 bases from J, leaving 12 bases between. Germline CDR1 MDHEN, CDR2 SYDVKM. CDR3 in DNA: TGTGCCAGCAGCCCCGATCTGGGCTATGGCTACACCTTC. Its translation is CASSPDLGYGYTF.

This chain joins TRBV5-4 and TRBJ2-7; tentatively, D is TRBD1 or TRBD2 (6 bases each). The length of the CDR3 is 15 residues. V gave up 0 bases and J gave up 3 bases, with 13 bases separating them. Per the germline V gene, CDR1 is SGHNT and CDR2 is YYREEE (reference sequence). CDR3: CASSLAGGTNYEQYF. DNA for the CDR3: TGTGCCAGCAGCTTGGCGGGCGGGACAAACTACGAGCAGTACTTC.

V gene TRBV6-4 combines with J gene TRBJ2-7; 8 nucleotides align to TRBD2. The CDR3 covers 14 residues. Germline CDR1 reads MRHNA; CDR2 reads SNTAGT. The ends lost 3 bases at V and 2 bases at J; junction bases unmatched: 3. Written as DNA, the CDR3 is TGTGCCAGCAGTGAGCGGGGGGACACCTACGAGCAGTACTTC. Amino acids: CASSERGDTYEQYF.

This clone occurred once. The V call is TRBV30, the J call TRBJ1-2, with D possibly being TRBD1 (6 bases). Germline CDR1 and CDR2: GTSNPN and SVGIG (reference sequence). This CDR3 has 12 residues. Trimming stripped 3 bases from V and 8 bases from J, with 13 bases between. CDR3 residues: CAWSVAQGGYTF. The DNA of the CDR3 is TGTGCCTGGAGCGTAGCCCAGGGGGGCTACACCTTC.

This clone was found once. The chain employs TRBV5-4 and TRBJ2-1, with D perhaps assigned TRBD1 or TRBD2 (5 bases each). Germline V gene sequence: CDR1 SGHNT, CDR2 YYREEE (reference sequence). V shed 4 bases and J shed 0 bases, with 14 bases lying between them. This CDR3 has 16 residues. In DNA form, the CDR3 reads TGTGCCAGCAGCCGTACGGGACGGGTCTCCTACAATGAGCAGTTCTTC. This sequence encodes CASSRTGRVSYNEQFF.

The chain uses TRBV6-6 and TRBJ2-6; no reliable D call. Germline V lookup: CDR1 MNHNY, CDR2 SVGAGI (reference sequence). This CDR3 is built from 13 residues. The ends were cut back, 6 bases at V and 5 bases at J, with 8 bases in the middle. CDR3 in amino acids: CASRDKRANVLTF. CDR3 DNA sequence: TGTGCCAGCAGAGACAAACGGGCCAACGTCCTGACTTTC.

The chain has TRBV7-3 and TRBJ2-7, with unresolved D. The CDR3 has 14 amino acids. V was pared by 0 bases and J by 2 bases, with 8 bases between. CDR1 SGHTA and CDR2 FQGTGA come from the germline V gene. CDR3: CASSLTGGTYEQYF. The DNA of the CDR3 is TGTGCCAGCAGCTTAACGGGCGGAACCTACGAGCAGTACTTC.

The chain is built from TRBV5-8 and TRBJ1-2; D gene unclear. Germline V gives CDR1 SGHTS, CDR2 YDEGEE. The ends were cut back, 6 bases at V and 4 bases at J, with 16 bases in the middle. This CDR3 spans 14 amino acids. CDR3 residues: CASIPPGMPYGYTF. The DNA for the CDR3 is TGTGCCAGCATCCCCCCGGGGATGCCCTATGGCTACACCTTC.

This chain connects TRBV28 to TRBJ2-3, with 10 bases identical to TRBD1. V dropped 4 bases and J dropped 4; count of bases not matched to a gene: 5. The germline CDR1 and CDR2 sequences are MDHEN and SYDVKM. The CDR3 runs 15 residues. The CDR3 nucleotides are TGTGCCAGCAGTTCAGCCGGACAGGGGGCAGATACGCAGTATTTT. Translating gives CASSSAGQGADTQYF.

This clone has a handful of counts. V and J are TRBV11-3 and TRBJ1-1; D uncertain. CDR1 and CDR2 from the germline V gene are SGHNT and YENEEA. This CDR3 has 14 amino acids. Trimming took off 1 base at V and 2 bases at J, with 8 bases between the two ends. CDR3 nucleotide sequence: TGTGCCAGCAGCTTAGGTTTGGGCAACACTGAAGCTTTCTTT. Translating gives CASSLGLGNTEAFF.

Comment on this clone: Other DNA variants within this sample encode the same CDR3. This sequence joins TRBV2 and TRBJ1-5, with TRBD1 matching 11 bases. The CDR3 sequence is 14 residues long. Germline V gene lookup returns CDR1 SNHLY and CDR2 FYNNEI. The junction had 1 base not matched to a gene; V was cut back by 4 bases and J by 5 bases. In nucleotides, the CDR3 is TGTGCCAGCAGTGGGGACAGGGGGGATCAGCCCCAGCATTTT. The encoded protein is CASSGDRGDQPQHF.

The V call is TRBV18, the J call TRBJ2-6, with 8 bases fitting TRBD1. J was trimmed by 0 bases and V by 4 bases; bases with no gene match: 8. The CDR3 is 18 amino acids. Germline CDR1 KGHSH, CDR2 LQKENI. The CDR3 DNA is TGTGCCAGCTCACAAACCGGGACAGGTAGCTCTGGGGCCAACGTCCTGACTTTC. This gives the protein CASSQTGTGSSGANVLTF.

The chain employs TRBV25-1 and TRBJ1-4; unclear D gene. In germline, CDR1 is MGHDK, CDR2 SYGVNS. The length of the CDR3 is 14 residues. V shed 3 bases and J shed 5 bases, with 10 bases lying between them. CDR3 nucleotides: TGTGCCAGCAGTGATGGCAGAGCAAATGAAAAACTGTTTTTT. It translates to CASSDGRANEKLFF.

The chain carries TRBV19 and TRBJ2-1; 12 bases agree with TRBD2. This CDR3 region has 18 residues. Germline V CDR1 and CDR2: LNHDA, SQIVND (reference sequence). The V segment lost 1 base and the J segment 7 bases; nucleotides outside the gene matches: 11. The CDR3 DNA reads TGTGCCAGTAGTATAGGACGACTAGCGGGAGTACTTAAGAATGAGCAGTTCTTC. It specifies CASSIGRLAGVLKNEQFF.

The rearrangement links TRBV4-1 to TRBJ1-4, with D hard to call. The CDR3 loop spans 13 amino acids. The V gene's germline CDR1 is MGHRA and CDR2 YSYEKL. The V end was cut by 7 bases, the J end by 13 bases, with 19 bases between. Here the CDR3 DNA reads TGCGCCAGCACGCCGCCTGGGTCTGTCGGACTGTTTTTT. It yields the protein CASTPPGSVGLFF.

The CDR3 DNA reads TGTGCCAGCCGCCGAACAGGGACCGAGAGAAACACCATATATTTT. Translation gives CASRRTGTERNTIYF. The gene calls are TRBV6-1 and TRBJ1-3, with D possibly being TRBD1 (6 bases). The V gene's germline CDR1 is MNHNS and CDR2 SASEGT. The CDR3 runs 15 residues. V lost 8 bases to trimming and J lost 5 bases, with 19 bases between them.

V is TRBV19 and J is TRBJ2-1; TRBD2 matches at 12 bases. Germline V gene sequence: CDR1 LNHDA, CDR2 SQIVND (reference sequence). The CDR3 spans 17 residues. Trimming at V came to 5 bases and at J to 2 bases, leaving 7 bases not matched to a gene. The CDR3 is CASSARLAGETYNEQFF. CDR3 nucleotide sequence: TGTGCCAGTAGTGCCCGACTAGCGGGAGAGACCTACAATGAGCAGTTCTTC.